This TCR beta chain stems from a study of blood T cells in healthy people across ages. For the study at large: Through template switching, about one barcoded beta molecule was captured per two T cells, as measured in model experiments.

Germline assignment: CDR1 SEHNR and CDR2 FQNEAQ (reference sequence). The CDR3 sequence is 17 residues long. V dropped 1 base and J dropped 4 bases, with 18 bases sitting between them. A second PCR, run for roughly 7 to 12 cycles, used a sample-barcoded 5' primer plus a J-beta primer mix. TCRdb recomputed calls from the 5' RACE reads with MiXCR, one row per CDR3 protein. The profile shows 850,000 or so distinct CDR3 sequences, under 30% of them singletons. Donors were healthy Caucasian individuals from Russia aged about 6 to 100. Whenever a sample was processed, at least 6 million PBMCs were isolated. With each sample, at least 5 micrograms of total RNA were extracted. Ten or more counts support this clonotype.

The sequence derives from a woman older than 75 in good health. The genes are TRBV7-9 and TRBJ2-3, with D perhaps assigned TRBD1 or TRBD2 (5 bases each). The sequencing sample was made of blood. The CDR3 protein is CASSLGSGAIQADTQYF. DNA for the CDR3: TGTGCCAGCAGCTTAGGCTCCGGGGCCATCCAGGCAGATACGCAGTATTTT.